This T cell receptor beta chain originates from a study of blood T cell repertoires in COVID-19. At the level of the study: The United States, Italy and Spain provided the acute and convalescent COVID-19 samples. T cells, B-cell-depleted T cells, or PBMCs provided the cDNA or gDNA that served as material.

Study processing details: Using reference gene primer amplification, nucleated cell counts were estimated. TCRdb's copy holds only in-frame clones and misses some; the assay was immunoSEQ multiplex PCR. D and trimming come from the DNA, and the V and J calls and clone size come from that table. The sample has some 180,000 clones, about 84% seen once. Looked up from germline, CDR1 is SEHNR and CDR2 is FQNEAQ (reference sequence). V lost 5 bases and J lost 1; bases outside the gene matches: 8. This CDR3 contains 17 residues. This clone has a single count. The source of this sequence is a human donor in a cohort sampled during active COVID-19. The rearrangement joins TRBV7-9 to TRBJ1-6, with 7 bases aligning to TRBD1. Sequencing was done on a sample of peripheral blood. The CDR3 region has the DNA TGTGCCAGCAGCCCAGGGACAGAATTGTCCTATAATTCACCCCTCCACTTT. Translation: CASSPGTELSYNSPLHF.